One sample yielded the 32 T cell receptor beta chains listed below, sequenced in a study of early T cells in non-severe SARS-CoV-2 infection. One entry per CDR3 protein results from TCRdb running MiXCR on the 5' RACE reads. The data contain around 81,000 distinct CDR3 sequences, 14% of them seen just once; the ten biggest clones take up 10% to 11%. The material sequenced was whole blood. The receptors derive from an adult who was a healthcare worker with PCR-confirmed SARS-CoV-2 infection or an uninfected control (not recorded which).

This clonotype was seen more than once but under ten times. The rearrangement uses TRBV2 and TRBJ2-5; TRBD1 agrees at 7 bases. V lost 6 bases to trimming and J lost 4 bases; unmatched junction nucleotides: 11. This CDR3 is 15 amino acids long. In germline, CDR1 is SNHLY, CDR2 FYNNEI. CDR3 bases: TGTGCCAGCAGACGGGACAGCATACTAGGAGAGACCCAGTACTTC. This gives the protein CASRRDSILGETQYF. The full variable domain, with the rest looked up from reference TRBV2 and TRBJ2-5, is EPEVTQTPSHQVTQMGQEVILRCVPISNHLYFYWYRQILGQKVEFLVSFYNNEISEKSEIFDDQFSVERPDGSNFTLKIRSTKLEDSAMYFCASRRDSILGETQYFGPGTRLLVL.

This chain joins TRBV3-1 and TRBJ2-5; D tentatively fits TRBD1 or TRBD2 (6 bases each). There are 15 residues in the CDR3. Trimming removed 1 base from V and 2 bases from J, with 11 bases in between. Germline CDR1 and CDR2: LGHDT and YNNKEL (reference sequence). For the CDR3, the DNA is TGTGCCAGCAGCCAAGTCGGGGGCCGGCAAGAGACCCAGTACTTC. Protein product: CASSQVGGRQETQYF.

A few counts support this clonotype. The rearrangement joins TRBV20-1 to TRBJ1-3; D not certain. The germline CDR1 and CDR2 sequences are DFQATT and SNEGSKA (reference sequence). The CDR3 has 13 amino acids. The germline V and J ends were trimmed by 1 base and 2 bases, with 6 bases remaining between them. CDR3 loop: CSARASTGNTIYF. The CDR3 nucleotides are TGCAGTGCTAGAGCCAGTACTGGAAACACCATATATTTT.

This clonotype came up once. The V call is TRBV20-1, the J call TRBJ2-3; a weak D match, TRBD1 (5 bases). The CDR3 covers 14 residues. The V end was cut by 3 bases, the J end by 4 bases, with 14 bases between. Germline CDR1 DFQATT, CDR2 SNEGSKA (reference sequence). The CDR3 bases are TGCAGTGCTAGTCTTTCAGGACATTCAGATACGCAGTATTTT. As protein: CSASLSGHSDTQYF.

The chain employs TRBV20-1 and TRBJ2-3; 9 positions agree with TRBD2. V trimming: 5 bases; J trimming: 2 bases; junction bases outside the gene matches: 11. Looked up from germline, CDR1 is DFQATT and CDR2 is SNEGSKA (reference sequence). The CDR3 extends over 16 amino acids. Here the CDR3 reads CSAGPNSGGFTDTQYF. Here the CDR3 DNA reads TGCAGTGCTGGGCCTAATAGCGGGGGCTTCACAGATACGCAGTATTTT.

This clonotype showed up many times. The chain is built from TRBV5-1 and TRBJ2-1; D gene ambiguous. The CDR3 is made up of 13 amino acids. V dropped 5 bases and J dropped 5 bases, with 11 bases sitting between them. Germline CDR1 SGHRS, CDR2 YFSETQ. The CDR3: CASSDPFDNEQFF. CDR3 nucleotide sequence: TGCGCCAGCAGTGACCCCTTTGACAATGAGCAGTTCTTC.

J is TRBJ1-2 and V is TRBV29-1; 8 bases are shared with TRBD1. This CDR3 has 14 residues. V lost 8 bases to trimming and J lost 5 bases; unmatched junction nucleotides: 13. Germline CDR1 is SQVTM and CDR2 is ANQGSEA. The CDR3 reads CSTGGPGDGYGYTF. The CDR3 nucleotides are TGCAGCACAGGGGGGCCAGGGGATGGATATGGCTACACCTTC.

This clonotype was found a few times. V usage is TRBV4-2 and J usage is TRBJ2-3, with TRBD2 matching 9 bases. Trimming took 7 bases from V and 2 from J; bases not matched to a gene: 7. The length of the CDR3 is 15 residues. CDR1 and CDR2 from the germline V gene are LGHNA and YNFKEQ. In DNA, the CDR3 is TGTGCCAGCACCCGGAAGCGGGGGGACACAGATACGCAGTATTTT. The encoded protein is CASTRKRGDTDTQYF.

V and J are TRBV2 and TRBJ2-7; possibly TRBD1 for D (6 bases). V lost 7 bases and J 2 bases, leaving 15 bases between the germline ends. Germline assignment: CDR1 SNHLY and CDR2 FYNNEI. This CDR3 has 14 amino acids. This CDR3 reads CASTSGQPPYEQYF. As DNA, the CDR3 is TGTGCCAGCACTTCGGGACAACCTCCCTACGAGCAGTACTTC.

The table lists this clonotype with a few counts. The chain couples TRBV7-9 to TRBJ2-1; no definite D call. The CDR3 covers 14 residues. Per germline, CDR1 SEHNR and CDR2 FQNEAQ (reference sequence). The V end lost 1 base, the J end lost 9 bases, and 13 bases lay between the germline ends. The CDR3 DNA is TGTGCCAGCAGCTTAGGGGCTAGTATCAGTGAGCAGTTCTTC. Translating it yields CASSLGASISEQFF.

The chain uses TRBV28 and TRBJ1-6; D gene uncertain. In germline, CDR1 is MDHEN, CDR2 SYDVKM. V was shortened by 3 bases and J by 0 bases, with 6 bases between the two germline ends. The CDR3 is 15 residues long. CDR3 nucleotides: TGTGCCAGCAGTTTCCCGAGCTCCTATAATTCACCCCTCCACTTT. Encoded protein: CASSFPSSYNSPLHF.

The chain employs TRBV29-1 and TRBJ2-1; 7 bases match TRBD1. The J segment lost 7 bases and the V segment lost 8 bases, leaving 17 bases of the junction unmatched. Germline CDR1 SQVTM, CDR2 ANQGSEA. The CDR3 sequence is 15 residues long. The CDR3 sequence is CSTGIPTGERNEQFF. CDR3 DNA: TGCAGCACCGGCATTCCCACAGGGGAAAGGAATGAGCAGTTCTTC.

Only a few counts were recorded for this clonotype. The J gene is TRBJ2-2, the V gene TRBV7-6; either TRBD1 or TRBD2 may fit D (5 bases each). The CDR3 runs to 13 residues. V shed 5 bases and J shed 7 bases, with 11 bases lying between them. Germline V gene lookup returns CDR1 SGHVS and CDR2 FNYEAQ. CDR3 in amino acids: CASSPGQVGELFF. The DNA of the CDR3 is TGTGCCAGCAGCCCGGGGCAGGTCGGGGAGCTGTTTTTT.

There are many counts of this clonotype. This chain joins TRBV6-2 or TRBV6-3 and TRBJ2-1, with 10 bases identical to TRBD2. V lost 4 bases and J lost 7; bases outside the gene matches: 13. The CDR3 is 17 residues long. CDR1 and CDR2 (germline): MNHEY, SVGEGT. This chain's CDR3 is CASSFEVLAGGGNEQFF. CDR3 sequence (DNA): TGTGCCAGCAGTTTCGAAGTCTTAGCGGGGGGAGGTAATGAGCAGTTCTTC.

The chain couples TRBV20-1 to TRBJ2-2; 7 bases align to TRBD1. Germline values: CDR1 DFQATT, CDR2 SNEGSKA (reference sequence). The CDR3 is made up of 17 amino acids. With V trimmed by 3 bases and J by 0 bases, 10 bases remained unmatched. This chain's CDR3 is CSASPDRPTTNTGELFF. Here the CDR3 DNA reads TGCAGTGCTAGTCCGGACAGGCCGACCACGAACACCGGGGAGCTGTTTTTT.

V is TRBV12-3 or TRBV12-4 and J is TRBJ2-7; TRBD1 is a possible D gene (5 bases). V was shortened by 5 bases and J by 0 bases, with 11 bases between the two germline ends. CDR3 length equals 14 residues. CDR3 in amino acids: CASSIRQSSYEQYF. CDR3 nucleotide sequence: TGTGCCAGCAGTATACGACAGAGCTCCTACGAGCAGTACTTC.

The chain carries TRBV12-3 or TRBV12-4 and TRBJ2-3, with D maybe TRBD2 (6 bases). The V end lost 6 bases, the J end lost 1 base, and 8 bases lay between the germline ends. This CDR3 comprises 13 residues. The CDR3 DNA follows: TGTGCCAGCAGGTGGGGGGGCACAGATACGCAGTATTTT. Protein sequence: CASRWGGTDTQYF.

This chain uses TRBV3-2 with TRBJ1-2; the table's D call of TRBD1 was not tested on the DNA. TRBV3-2 constitutes a pseudogene. The length of the CDR3 is 17 residues. CDR3 DNA sequence: TGTGCCAGCAGCCCCCGGGACCACCTTGGACGGAGCTATGGCTACACCTTC. Residues: CASSPRDHLGRSYGYTF.

This clonotype was counted only a few times. This chain links TRBV7-9 with TRBJ2-1, with D unclear. Germline V gene sequence: CDR1 SEHNR, CDR2 FQNEAQ (reference sequence). The germline V and J ends were trimmed by 4 bases and 0 bases, with 7 bases remaining between them. The CDR3 is 14 residues long. The CDR3 here is CASSSLSSYNEQFF. The CDR3 region has the DNA TGTGCCAGCAGCTCCCTGAGCTCCTACAATGAGCAGTTCTTC.

This clonotype was counted between two and nine times. The rearrangement joins TRBV28 to TRBJ2-7; a weak D match, TRBD1 (6 bases). Per germline, CDR1 MDHEN and CDR2 SYDVKM. The CDR3 spans 12 residues. Trimming took off 6 bases at V and 4 bases at J, with 10 bases between the two ends. The CDR3 DNA reads as TGTGCCAGCAGCGGGACAACTTACGAGCAGTACTTC. Protein: CASSGTTYEQYF.

This clonotype was found many times. J is TRBJ1-4 and V is TRBV7-6; D unresolved. The CDR3 is 13 residues long. V was clipped by 5 bases and J by 8 bases, with 12 bases between them. Per the germline V gene, CDR1 is SGHVS and CDR2 is FNYEAQ. CDR3 in DNA: TGTGCCAGCAGCATCCGGACGGAGGAAAAACTGTTTTTT. Its protein is CASSIRTEEKLFF. Together with reference TRBV7-6 and TRBJ1-4, the CDR3 gives the full variable domain: GAGVSQSPRYKVTKRGQDVALRCDPISGHVSLYWYRQALGQGPEFLTYFNYEAQQDKSGLPNDRFSAERPEGSISTLTIQRTEQRDSAMYRCASSIRTEEKLFFGSGTQLSVL.

The CDR3 DNA reads TGTGCCAGTAGTATACGGGAGAGGGGCACCGGGGAGCTGTTTTTT. Its protein is CASSIRERGTGELFF. The V call is TRBV19, the J call TRBJ2-2; the D gene is possibly TRBD2 (6 bases). Between the trimmed V and J ends, which lost 2 bases and 4 bases, there was a span of 11 bases. The CDR3 has 15 residues. The V gene's germline CDR1 is LNHDA and CDR2 SQIVND (reference sequence).

This clonotype was detected only a few times. The CDR3 is CASTLGRYNEQFF. In nucleotides, the CDR3 is TGTGCCAGCACCCTTGGGAGGTACAATGAGCAGTTCTTC. The chain combines TRBV12-3 or TRBV12-4 with TRBJ2-1, with D perhaps TRBD2 (6 bases). V dropped 7 bases and J dropped 4 bases, with 11 bases sitting between them. The length of the CDR3 is 13 residues.

This chain joins TRBV28 and TRBJ1-1, with a possible D match to TRBD1 (5 bases). V was shortened by 7 bases and J by 0 bases, with 12 bases between the two germline ends. The germline CDR1 and CDR2 sequences are MDHEN and SYDVKM. This CDR3 region has 14 residues. Here the CDR3 DNA reads TGTGCCAGCACCCTGGGGCAGTTGAACACTGAAGCTTTCTTT. Translation: CASTLGQLNTEAFF.

This clonotype was detected only a few times. The chain recombines TRBV20-1 with TRBJ1-4; the D is unclear. V gave up 3 bases and J gave up 8 bases, with 10 bases separating them. Germline assignment: CDR1 DFQATT and CDR2 SNEGSKA (reference sequence). The CDR3 is made up of 12 amino acids. CDR3 DNA: TGCAGTGCTAGGGTCCCGGGGGAAAAACTGTTTTTT. Translated: CSARVPGEKLFF.

The gene calls are TRBV27 and TRBJ1-3; weak D call: TRBD1 (5 bases). The CDR3 runs 14 residues. Germline CDR1 and CDR2: MNHEY and SMNVEV (reference sequence). Between the trimmed V and J ends, which lost 8 bases and 3 bases, there was a span of 14 bases. The CDR3 spells CASRAGGVGNTIYF. The CDR3 coding sequence is TGTGCCAGCCGGGCGGGAGGGGTTGGAAACACCATATATTTT.

The chain uses TRBV5-1 and TRBJ2-7; no definite D call. The V end lost 0 bases, the J end lost 5 bases, and 6 bases lay between the germline ends. The germline gives CDR1 SGHRS, CDR2 YFSETQ. CDR3 size: 12 residues. CDR3 nucleotide sequence: TGCGCCAGCAGCTTGGGCAAGGACGAGCAGTACTTC. Its protein is CASSLGKDEQYF.

This clonotype was counted at least ten times. V and J are TRBV6-1 and TRBJ1-2; D uncertain. Trimming took 2 bases from V and 10 from J, leaving 11 bases between them. The CDR3 spans 12 residues. CDR1 is MNHNS, CDR2 SASEGT, per germline. The CDR3 region has the DNA TGTGCCAGCAGTGAATTGACGGGATACTACACCTTC. Translating it yields CASSELTGYYTF.

This clonotype was detected a few times. This rearrangement joins TRBV7-8 to TRBJ2-7; D unclear. Trimming pared 1 base from V and 0 bases from J, leaving 10 bases between. Germline assignment: CDR1 SGHVS and CDR2 FQNEAQ. The CDR3 runs 15 residues. The CDR3 protein is CASSLEASFSYEQYF. The CDR3 bases are TGTGCCAGCAGCTTAGAAGCGTCCTTCTCCTACGAGCAGTACTTC.

This clonotype was observed a few times. The chain links TRBV10-1 to TRBJ1-1; D might be TRBD1 (5 bases). V was clipped by 2 bases and J by 8 bases, with 12 bases between them. The length of the CDR3 is 13 residues. CDR1 WNHNN and CDR2 SYGVQD come from the germline V gene (reference sequence). The CDR3, as DNA: TGCGCCAGCAGTGAGGGAGGGACTGCGGAAGCTTTCTTT. Translating gives CASSEGGTAEAFF.

This clonotype appeared a few times. V usage is TRBV20-1 and J usage is TRBJ1-2, with a possible D match to TRBD1 (5 bases). V dropped 0 bases and J dropped 0 bases, with 8 bases sitting between them. This CDR3 has 14 residues. From germline, CDR1 is DFQATT and CDR2 SNEGSKA (reference sequence). CDR3 bases: TGCAGTGCTAGAGATCTGGGGGCTAACTATGGCTACACCTTC. Protein: CSARDLGANYGYTF.

The chain is built from TRBV29-1 and TRBJ2-7, with 10 bases identical to TRBD1. Trimming at V came to 8 bases and at J to 7 bases, leaving 8 bases not matched to a gene. The CDR3 has 12 residues. CDR1 is SQVTM and CDR2 is ANQGSEA in the germline V gene. The CDR3 nucleotides are TGCAGCTTCCGACAGGGGGCATGGGAGCAGTACTTC. Its translation: CSFRQGAWEQYF.